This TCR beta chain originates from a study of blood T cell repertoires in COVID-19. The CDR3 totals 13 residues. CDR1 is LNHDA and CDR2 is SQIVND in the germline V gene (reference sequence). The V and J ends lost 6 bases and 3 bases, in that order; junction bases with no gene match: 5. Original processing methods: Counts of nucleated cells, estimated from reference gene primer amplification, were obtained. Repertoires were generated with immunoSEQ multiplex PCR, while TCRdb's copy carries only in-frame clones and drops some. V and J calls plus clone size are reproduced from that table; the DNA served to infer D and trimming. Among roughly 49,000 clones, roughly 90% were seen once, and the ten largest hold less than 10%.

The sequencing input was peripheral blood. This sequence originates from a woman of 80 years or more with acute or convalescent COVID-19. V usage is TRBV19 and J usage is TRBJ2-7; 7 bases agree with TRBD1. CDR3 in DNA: TGTGCCAGTAGCCGACAGGGTGGCTACGAGCAGTACTTC. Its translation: CASSRQGGYEQYF.